Here is one T cell receptor (beta chain) with its context. These data are taken from a study of blood T cell repertoires in COVID-19. Profiling relied on immunoSEQ multiplex PCR, and the TCRdb table lists in-frame clones only, not all of them. There are roughly 95,000 clones in the sample; about 80% occur only once, and 4.1% lies in the top ten. Sequences were obtained from peripheral blood. This receptor was identified in a man in his fifties or sixties with acute or convalescent COVID-19.

CDR3 sequence: CASSHTDRGRADTQYF. The CDR3 DNA follows: TGTGCCAGCAGCCATACCGACAGGGGTAGGGCAGATACGCAGTATTTT. The chain uses TRBV6-2 or TRBV6-3 and TRBJ2-3, with TRBD1 identical over 8 bases. V lost 6 bases to trimming and J lost 4 bases; unmatched junction nucleotides: 12. Germline lookup yields CDR1 MNHEY and CDR2 SVGEGT. The CDR3 is made up of 16 amino acids.